These 15 T cell receptor beta chains share one sample of origin, sequenced in a study of blood T cell repertoires in COVID-19. Generated by immunoSEQ multiplex PCR, the TCRdb table keeps only in-frame clones and is missing some. The data show roughly 66,000 clones, around 93% seen once. Material: peripheral blood. All receptors derive from a human donor in a cohort sampled during active COVID-19.

The chain couples TRBV6-2 or TRBV6-3 to TRBJ2-1; 13 positions match TRBD2. V gave up 2 bases and J gave up 4 bases; unmatched junction bases: 5. The CDR3 extends over 17 amino acids. Germline loops: CDR1 MNHEY, CDR2 SVGEGT. In DNA form, the CDR3 reads TGTGCCAGCAGTTACCGGACTAGCGGGAGCCGTTACAATGAGCAGTTCTTC. Residues: CASSYRTSGSRYNEQFF.

This clone was observed once. This chain uses TRBV5-6 with TRBJ2-7; possibly TRBD1 for D (5 bases). Germline CDR1 reads SGHDT; CDR2 reads YYEEEE. V lost 1 base, J lost 0 bases, and 14 bases lay in between. The CDR3 consists of 16 residues. CDR3 coding DNA: TGTGCCAGCAGCTTGCAAGGGGTTACCGCCTCCTACGAGCAGTACTTC. Its translation is CASSLQGVTASYEQYF.

The chain recombines TRBV5-4 with TRBJ2-7; 10 nucleotides align to TRBD2. V gave up 0 bases and J gave up 3 bases; unmatched junction bases: 12. Germline lookup yields CDR1 SGHNT and CDR2 YYREEE (reference sequence). The CDR3 extends over 18 amino acids. The CDR3 region is CASSLAWAGSSGGYEQYF. CDR3 nucleotides: TGTGCCAGCAGCTTGGCCTGGGCAGGGTCTAGCGGGGGCTACGAGCAGTACTTC.

The CDR3 protein is CASSLVLAGQNEQFF. The CDR3 DNA reads as TGTGCCAGCAGCTTAGTACTAGCGGGACAGAATGAGCAGTTCTTC. The rearrangement links TRBV11-2 to TRBJ2-1; 10 bases agree with TRBD2. Germline V gene lookup returns CDR1 SGHAT and CDR2 FQNNGV. J was trimmed by 7 bases and V by 1 base; bases with no gene match: 4. This CDR3 is built from 15 residues.

J is TRBJ2-3 and V is TRBV29-1; 7 nucleotides align to TRBD2. Germline-derived CDR1 and CDR2 are SQVTM and ANQGSEA. The CDR3 sequence is 13 residues long. V trimming: 2 bases; J trimming: 10 bases; junction bases outside the gene matches: 9. The CDR3 is CSVELPDGGSQYF. The CDR3, as DNA: TGCAGCGTTGAACTTCCCGACGGGGGGTCGCAGTATTTT.

This sequence joins TRBV14 and TRBJ2-1, with 16 bases aligning to TRBD2. The junction had 7 bases not matched to a gene; V was cut back by 2 bases and J by 6 bases. CDR3 length equals 18 residues. Germline V lookup: CDR1 SGHDN, CDR2 FVKESK. CDR3 nucleotide sequence: TGTGCCAGCAGCCAATGGGGACTAGCGGGAGGGCGAGGCAATGAGCAGTTCTTC. Translating gives CASSQWGLAGGRGNEQFF.

V gene TRBV3-1 (or the pseudogene TRBV3-2) combines with J gene TRBJ2-1; 12 nucleotides line up with TRBD2. CDR3 length: 17 amino acids. The germline gives CDR1 LGHDT, CDR2 YNNKEL (reference sequence). The trim removed 0 bases at V and 6 bases at J, leaving 6 bases unmatched. The CDR3 spells CASSQDPTSGGFNEQFF. Here the CDR3 DNA reads TGTGCCAGCAGCCAAGACCCTACTAGCGGGGGGTTCAATGAGCAGTTCTTC.

V usage is TRBV7-3 and J usage is TRBJ2-3; tentatively, D is TRBD1 (5 bases). This CDR3 is 13 amino acids long. Germline loops: CDR1 SGHTA, CDR2 FQGTGA. Deletions cut 2 bases from V and 4 bases from J, with 7 bases between. The DNA for the CDR3 is TGTGCCAGCAGCTTAGGGGCTGCAGATACGCAGTATTTT. Translation: CASSLGAADTQYF.

This sequence joins TRBV11-2 and TRBJ1-2, with 7 bases that match TRBD1. The CDR3 sequence is 16 residues long. The V and J ends lost 0 bases and 4 bases, in that order; junction bases with no gene match: 8. The germline V gene encodes CDR1 SGHAT and CDR2 FQNNGV. The CDR3 DNA reads TGTGCCAGCAGCTTAGAGATGGCAGGGGGTATCTATGGCTACACCTTC. This translates into CASSLEMAGGIYGYTF.

The chain is built from TRBV6-2 or TRBV6-3 and TRBJ2-1; 7 bases fit TRBD2. Trimming at V came to 3 bases and at J to 7 bases, leaving 0 bases not matched to a gene. Germline assignment: CDR1 MNHEY and CDR2 SVGEGT. The CDR3 is 12 amino acids. The chain's CDR3 is CASSYSGNEQFF. Here the CDR3 DNA reads TGTGCCAGCAGTTATAGCGGGAATGAGCAGTTCTTC.

The chain joins TRBV7-9 to TRBJ2-5; 7 nucleotides line up with TRBD2. Germline V gene data show CDR1 as SEHNR and CDR2 as FQNEAQ (reference sequence). This CDR3 is built from 16 residues. V lost 2 bases, J lost 2 bases, and 8 bases stayed unmatched. The CDR3 DNA follows: TGTGCCAGCAGCTTAATTCTAGCGGTTAAACAAGAGACCCAGTACTTC. As protein: CASSLILAVKQETQYF.

The chain joins TRBV29-1 to TRBJ2-5; no reliable D call. CDR1 SQVTM and CDR2 ANQGSEA come from the germline V gene. The CDR3 runs 14 residues. Trimming took off 7 bases at V and 5 bases at J, with 20 bases between the two ends. The CDR3 is CSAPPSVPFETQYF. The CDR3 nucleotides are TGCAGCGCTCCCCCGTCGGTCCCGTTCGAGACCCAGTACTTC.

This clone is a singleton in its sample. V gene TRBV11-2 combines with J gene TRBJ2-1, with TRBD2 matching over 11 bases. The CDR3 is 15 amino acids. V trimming: 6 bases; J trimming: 7 bases; junction bases outside the gene matches: 8. The germline gives CDR1 SGHAT, CDR2 FQNNGV. The CDR3 here is CASRYTSGRENEQFF. The DNA for the CDR3 is TGTGCCAGCAGATATACTAGCGGGAGAGAAAATGAGCAGTTCTTC.

The V call is TRBV11-2, the J call TRBJ1-3; the D is unclear. Per the germline V gene, CDR1 is SGHAT and CDR2 is FQNNGV. This CDR3 comprises 14 residues. V dropped 3 bases and J dropped 0 bases, with 6 bases sitting between them. The CDR3 DNA sequence: TGTGCCAGCAGCTTCCGGTCCTCTGGAAACACCATATATTTT. Encoded protein: CASSFRSSGNTIYF. The complete variable domain, with remaining parts taken from reference TRBV11-2 and TRBJ1-3, reads EAGVAQSPRYKIIEKRQSVAFWCNPISGHATLYWYQQILGQGPKLLIQFQNNGVVDDSQLPKDRFSAERLKGVDSTLKIQPAKLEDSAVYLCASSFRSSGNTIYFGEGSWLTVV.

The V call is TRBV19, the J call TRBJ2-1, with TRBD2 matching over 10 bases. The CDR3 is 13 residues long. Germline V lookup: CDR1 LNHDA, CDR2 SQIVND (reference sequence). Losses at the gene ends were 9 bases for V and 3 bases for J; bases not matched to a gene: 2. In nucleotides, the CDR3 is TGTGCCAGCGGACTAGCGGTCTACAATGAGCAGTTCTTC. Amino acid sequence: CASGLAVYNEQFF.